This T cell receptor beta chain was obtained from a study of cytomegalovirus exposure and HLA in healthy donors. The study's findings and limits: In vitro confirmation showed three CMV-associated chains to be CMV antigen specific. Associated with cytomegalovirus, according to the listing, were 150 to 200 TCR beta chains.

Primers included in the PCR were 60 Vbeta and 13 Jbeta primers. Libraries were prepared by immunoSEQ multiplex PCR; TCRdb keeps only in-frame clonotypes and omits some of them. The table records 80,000 to 100,000 clones, around 77% of them present only once. With regard to this clone: Its antigen is not identified.

Unmatched junction bases numbered 3, after V lost 3 bases and J lost 6 bases. The CDR3 sequence is 15 residues long. Germline values: CDR1 SGHRS, CDR2 YFSETQ. This TCR came from a middle-aged man in good health and CMV-seronegative. V and J are TRBV5-1 and TRBJ2-3, with TRBD2 matching over 14 bases. The specimen sequenced was PBMCs. For the CDR3, the DNA is TGCGCCAGCAGCTGGGGACTAGCGGGGGTGGATACGCAGTATTTT. As protein: CASSWGLAGVDTQYF.